The 15 T cell receptor beta chains given below trace back to one sample, sequenced in a study of OX40 agonist ivuxolimab in advanced cancers. Clones were sequenced by immunoSEQ multiplex PCR, and TCRdb holds only the in-frame ones, with some missing. The sample contains 65,000 to 70,000 clones, around 86% of which appear only once. The sequencing used CD4+ or CD8+ T cells sorted from blood, collected in a trial of the OX40 agonist ivuxolimab. Every receptor here comes from an adult with an advanced solid tumor such as melanoma, head and neck, liver or kidney cancer.

This chain connects TRBV20-1 to TRBJ2-3; no reliable D call. The V gene's germline CDR1 is DFQATT and CDR2 SNEGSKA (reference sequence). CDR3 length: 11 amino acids. The CDR3 sequence is CSLFQTDTQYF. CDR3 DNA: TGCAGCCTTTTCCAGACAGATACGCAGTATTTT.

The chain recombines TRBV11-2 with TRBJ2-3, with D possibly called TRBD1 or TRBD2 (6 bases each). Trimming left V 0 bases short and J 3 bases short, with 13 bases between. In germline, CDR1 is SGHAT, CDR2 FQNNGV. The CDR3 consists of 16 residues. CDR3 residues: CASSLEPGARTDTQYF. DNA for the CDR3: TGTGCCAGCAGCTTAGAGCCGGGGGCCCGGACAGATACGCAGTATTTT.

This clone was seen a handful of times. V and J are TRBV6-5 and TRBJ1-5, with a tentative D call TRBD1 (6 bases). V was cut by 6 bases and J by 4 bases, with 13 bases left in between. The CDR3 is 14 amino acids. Germline loops: CDR1 MNHEY, CDR2 SVGAGI. CDR3 sequence: CASRPGQKNQPQHF. The CDR3 DNA reads TGTGCCAGCAGACCCGGACAGAAAAATCAGCCCCAGCATTTT.

The chain couples TRBV18 to TRBJ2-3, with D possibly being TRBD2 (5 bases). CDR1 and CDR2 from the germline V gene are KGHSH and LQKENI. Trimming took off 2 bases at V and 5 bases at J, with 14 bases between the two ends. The length of the CDR3 is 15 residues. The CDR3 DNA follows: TGTGCCAGCTCACCAACACCCCTTGAGGGAGATACGCAGTATTTT. It codes for CASSPTPLEGDTQYF.

The genes are TRBV4-1 and TRBJ1-3; D is perhaps TRBD1 (5 bases). V lost 1 base and J lost 3, with 13 bases in between. The CDR3 contains 16 residues. CDR1 MGHRA and CDR2 YSYEKL come from the germline V gene. In DNA form, the CDR3 reads TGCGCCAGCAGCCAAGGGGTGAGGGGTAGTGGAAACACCATATATTTT. Translating it yields CASSQGVRGSGNTIYF.

This chain joins TRBV6-5 and TRBJ1-2; 8 bases agree with TRBD1. Germline trimming cut 0 bases from V and 3 bases from J; bases unmatched to any gene: 3. Germline CDR1 and CDR2: MNHEY and SVGAGI. This CDR3 has 15 amino acids. In DNA, the CDR3 is TGTGCCAGCAGTTACTCTGGGACAGGTCACTATGGCTACACCTTC. It specifies CASSYSGTGHYGYTF.

The chain combines TRBV5-4 with TRBJ1-1; 10 bases fit TRBD1. Germline values: CDR1 SGHNT, CDR2 YYREEE (reference sequence). The CDR3 runs 17 residues. Trimming took 3 bases from V and 4 from J; bases not matched to a gene: 12. The CDR3 region is CASSSPLGDRGFTEAFF. Written as DNA, the CDR3 is TGTGCCAGCAGCTCGCCTCTCGGGGACAGGGGTTTCACTGAAGCTTTCTTT.

V and J are TRBV7-9 and TRBJ2-7; unclear D gene. V gave up 0 bases and J gave up 1 base, with 4 bases separating them. The CDR3 runs 13 residues. Germline CDR1 is SEHNR and CDR2 is FQNEAQ (reference sequence). CDR3: CASSLAASYEQYF. The DNA of the CDR3 is TGTGCCAGCAGCTTAGCCGCTTCCTACGAGCAGTACTTC.

A single count supports this clone. The chain links TRBV19 to TRBJ1-5, with D possibly TRBD1 on 6 matching bases. The ends were cut back, 5 bases at V and 0 bases at J, with 17 bases in the middle. CDR1 LNHDA and CDR2 SQIVND come from the germline V gene (reference sequence). The length of the CDR3 is 17 residues. The CDR3 region is CASSVVWDTSSNQPQHF. The CDR3 DNA reads TGTGCCAGTAGTGTAGTATGGGACACCTCTAGCAATCAGCCCCAGCATTTT. Filled out from reference TRBV19 and TRBJ1-5, the complete variable domain reads DGGITQSPKYLFRKEGQNVTLSCEQNLNHDAMYWYRQDPGQGLRLIYYSQIVNDFQKGDIAEGYSVSREKKESFPLTVTSAQKNPTAFYLCASSVVWDTSSNQPQHFGDGTRLSIL.

This chain connects TRBV5-4 to TRBJ1-1, with D perhaps matching TRBD1 (5 bases). In germline, CDR1 is SGHNT, CDR2 YYREEE (reference sequence). The CDR3 runs to 15 residues. V dropped 0 bases and J dropped 3 bases, with 12 bases sitting between them. The CDR3 coding sequence is TGTGCCAGCAGCTTGGAAGGGGCGGCGTACACTGAAGCTTTCTTT. The encoded protein is CASSLEGAAYTEAFF.

The V and J genes are TRBV6-1 and TRBJ2-7; D may match TRBD1 or TRBD2 (5 bases each). With 9 bases removed from V and 4 bases from J, the gap between germline ends came to 16 bases. The CDR3 totals 13 residues. Looked up from germline, CDR1 is MNHNS and CDR2 is SASEGT. The CDR3 is CASPRDHGYEQYF. CDR3 DNA sequence: TGTGCCAGTCCACGGGACCATGGGTACGAGCAGTACTTC.

CDR3 nucleotides: TGTGCCAGCAGCTCCCTTAGCGGGGGACCGTACGAGCAGTACTTC. It codes for CASSSLSGGPYEQYF. The V and J genes are TRBV7-3 and TRBJ2-7; TRBD2 aligns across 9 bases. The CDR3 has 15 residues. V lost 4 bases to trimming and J lost 4 bases; unmatched junction nucleotides: 8. Germline CDR1 reads SGHTA; CDR2 reads FQGTGA.

This chain uses TRBV28 with TRBJ2-3; TRBD1 might be the D (6 bases). Germline CDR1 MDHEN, CDR2 SYDVKM. The CDR3 runs 14 residues. V gave up 3 bases and J gave up 0 bases, with 7 bases separating them. CDR3 DNA: TGTGCCAGCAGTTTCCAGGGGAGCACAGATACGCAGTATTTT. This translates into CASSFQGSTDTQYF.

The CDR3 DNA reads TGTGCCAGCAGCAGATTCCGGACCGAGCCCATCTACGAGCAGTACTTC. Translation: CASSRFRTEPIYEQYF. The chain is built from TRBV21-1 and TRBJ2-7. TRBV21-1 is a pseudogene locus. This CDR3 is built from 16 residues.

The genes are TRBV10-2 and TRBJ1-2, with D possibly being TRBD1 (6 bases). The germline V gene has CDR1 WSHSY and CDR2 SAAADI. The CDR3 runs to 15 residues. V lost 10 bases to trimming and J lost 8 bases, with 26 bases between them. CDR3 sequence reads: CATGTAGGAGRGYTF. CDR3 sequence (DNA): TGCGCCACCGGCACGGCGGGGGGCGCCGGGAGGGGCTACACCTTC.